This entry describes one T cell receptor beta chain. Antigen: not known. In germline, CDR1 is KGHSH, CDR2 LQKENI. The V and J ends lost 0 bases and 5 bases respectively, with 17 bases between them. This CDR3 has 16 residues. This specimen comes from a study of T cell repertoires in cytomegalovirus infection. Study-level background: Newly reported HLA-C-restricted and thoroughly characterized HLA-B-restricted CMV epitopes were employed. Indicated by public TCR beta signatures were CMV infection and matching HLA type.

Broader study findings: Dominating the ex vivo response were HLA-C-restricted CMV-specific TCR beta clonotypes. Summed frequency of public TCR beta families distinguished CMV carriers with the relevant HLA.

TCRdb reprocessed the reads via MiXCR and lists one record per CDR3 protein. The sample lists about 830,000 distinct CDR3 sequences; approximately 32% were seen once. V usage is TRBV18 and J usage is TRBJ2-7; either TRBD1 or TRBD2 may fit D (5 bases each). The sample here was cultured CD8+ T cells from PBMCs, taken from culture after CMV antigen stimulation. This clonotype was obtained from a human donor in good health (CMV status not recorded). Some clones in this sample may be carry-over from other donors' samples. CDR3 residues: CASSPPGRVGEHEQYF. The CDR3 coding sequence is TGTGCCAGCTCACCACCGGGCCGAGTGGGGGAGCACGAGCAGTACTTC.